The 21 T cell receptor beta chains below come from one sample, sequenced in a study of blood T cell repertoires in COVID-19. The method was immunoSEQ multiplex PCR; TCRdb's version includes in-frame clones alone and lacks a portion of them. The table lists some 190,000 clones, 80% of them singletons. The sequencing sample was made of PBMCs or T cells enriched from blood (not recorded which). These receptors originate from a man aged 55 to 70 who had been exposed to COVID-19.

Here the CDR3 reads CASSIAPGTYEQYF. In DNA, the CDR3 is TGTGCCAGTAGTATAGCGCCAGGGACCTACGAGCAGTACTTC. The gene calls are TRBV19 and TRBJ2-7, with D perhaps matching TRBD1 (5 bases). Trimming pared 1 base from V and 2 bases from J, leaving 9 bases between. Germline V gene sequence: CDR1 LNHDA, CDR2 SQIVND (reference sequence). CDR3 length equals 14 residues.

The chain couples TRBV28 to TRBJ2-6; TRBD1 agrees at 7 bases. The CDR3 contains 18 residues. With 5 bases clipped from V and 0 bases from J, the junction kept 10 bases outside the gene matches. Germline V gene sequence: CDR1 MDHEN, CDR2 SYDVKM. CDR3 DNA sequence: TGTGCCAGCAGTCCCCACAGGGGCCGTTCCTCTGGGGCCAACGTCCTGACTTTC. This translates into CASSPHRGRSSGANVLTF.

The sample holds a few counts of this clone. The chain joins TRBV15 to TRBJ2-1; TRBD1 aligns across 7 bases. CDR1 and CDR2 from the germline V gene are LNHNV and YYDKDF (reference sequence). V was clipped by 5 bases and J by 5 bases; unmatched bases: 3. The CDR3 is 13 residues long. This CDR3 reads CATSRDRNNEQFF. CDR3 sequence (DNA): TGTGCCACCAGCCGGGACAGAAACAATGAGCAGTTCTTC.

The J gene is TRBJ2-7, the V gene TRBV6-5; 8 positions agree with TRBD2. V shed 6 bases and J 6 bases; nucleotides not matched to a gene: 13. This CDR3 contains 15 residues. Germline assignment: CDR1 MNHEY and CDR2 SVGAGI. CDR3 sequence reads: CASRTDQREMAEQYF. CDR3 coding DNA: TGTGCCAGCAGGACCGACCAGCGGGAGATGGCCGAGCAGTACTTC.

The V and J genes are TRBV5-1 and TRBJ1-4; 7 bases match TRBD1. This CDR3 has 14 residues. Germline lookup yields CDR1 SGHRS and CDR2 YFSETQ. V lost 6 bases, J lost 5 bases, and 7 bases stayed unmatched. CDR3 coding DNA: TGCGCCAGCACTTCAGGAGGGGGCAATGAAAAACTGTTTTTT. It encodes CASTSGGGNEKLFF.

This clone was observed many times. This sequence joins TRBV3-1 (or the pseudogene TRBV3-2) and TRBJ2-3; a weak D match, TRBD1 (8 bases). The germline V gene encodes CDR1 LGHDT and CDR2 YNNKEL (reference sequence). CDR3 size: 19 residues. Trimming removed 4 bases from V and 0 bases from J, with 23 bases in between. The CDR3 protein is CASSPALGRGTGSTDTQYF. CDR3 coding DNA: TGTGCCAGCAGCCCCGCGCTAGGGAGGGGGACAGGTAGCACAGATACGCAGTATTTT.

The rearrangement joins TRBV19 to TRBJ2-1; TRBD2 matches at 11 bases. CDR1 is LNHDA and CDR2 is SQIVND in the germline V gene (reference sequence). V lost 3 bases, J lost 2 bases, and 6 bases stayed unmatched. This CDR3 has 17 residues. The CDR3 DNA reads TGTGCCAGTAGTATTAGGCTAGCGGGAGGTACCTACAATGAGCAGTTCTTC. Translated: CASSIRLAGGTYNEQFF.

The chain carries TRBV5-1 and TRBJ2-1, with 11 bases that match TRBD2. The germline V gene has CDR1 SGHRS and CDR2 YFSETQ. This CDR3 region has 15 residues. Germline trimming cut 5 bases from V and 4 bases from J; bases unmatched to any gene: 5. The chain's CDR3 is CASRLAGDLYNEQFF. The CDR3 DNA sequence: TGCGCCAGCAGACTAGCGGGAGACTTGTACAATGAGCAGTTCTTC.

This chain connects TRBV7-2 to TRBJ2-1; D is undetermined. CDR3 size: 15 residues. The V end was cut by 3 bases, the J end by 2 bases, with 11 bases between. Germline assignment: CDR1 SGHTA and CDR2 FQGNSA. CDR3 DNA: TGTGCCAGCAGCTTCGCGCCTTTACCCTACAATGAGCAGTTCTTC. It is translated as CASSFAPLPYNEQFF.

The chain combines TRBV5-1 with TRBJ1-1; D is undetermined. Germline V lookup: CDR1 SGHRS, CDR2 YFSETQ. V was pared by 4 bases and J by 6 bases, with 13 bases between. The CDR3 has 13 residues. The CDR3 sequence is CASSGGVLPEAFF. As DNA, the CDR3 is TGCGCCAGCAGCGGAGGTGTACTCCCTGAAGCTTTCTTT.

The V and J genes are TRBV19 and TRBJ2-3; D is possibly TRBD1 (5 bases). The length of the CDR3 is 14 residues. V lost 7 bases and J lost 2, with 13 bases in between. Looked up from germline, CDR1 is LNHDA and CDR2 is SQIVND (reference sequence). CDR3 amino acids: CASMGQGFTDTQYF. The DNA of the CDR3 is TGTGCCAGTATGGGGCAGGGCTTCACAGATACGCAGTATTTT.

This chain connects TRBV5-1 to TRBJ2-3, with 13 bases fitting TRBD2. Per the germline V gene, CDR1 is SGHRS and CDR2 is YFSETQ. Trimming cost V 6 bases and J 1 base; bases outside gene matches: 8. The CDR3 extends over 17 amino acids. The CDR3: CASTPLGTSGGTDTQYF. Written as DNA, the CDR3 is TGCGCCAGCACCCCCCTTGGGACTAGCGGGGGCACAGATACGCAGTATTTT. Filled out from reference TRBV5-1 and TRBJ2-3, the complete variable domain reads KAGVTQTPRYLIKTRGQQVTLSCSPISGHRSVSWYQQTPGQGLQFLFEYFSETQRNKGNFPGRFSGRQFSNSRSEMNVSTLELGDSALYLCASTPLGTSGGTDTQYFGPGTRLTVL.

This clone was detected once. This chain uses TRBV4-1 with TRBJ1-3, with 9 positions matching TRBD1. Germline V CDR1 and CDR2: MGHRA, YSYEKL. V lost 1 base, J lost 5 bases, and 6 bases stayed unmatched. The CDR3 runs to 16 residues. CDR3 DNA: TGCGCCAGCAGCCAAGGTACAGGGGGCTGGAGAAACACCATATATTTT. This encodes CASSQGTGGWRNTIYF.

The rearrangement links TRBV4-3 to TRBJ2-1; the match to TRBD2 covers 7 bases. The CDR3 covers 18 residues. Trimming cost V 0 bases and J 0 bases; bases outside gene matches: 8. Germline assignment: CDR1 LGHNA and CDR2 YSLEER. The CDR3 DNA reads as TGCGCCAGCAGCCAAGATGGGGCTAGCGGCAGCTCCTACAATGAGCAGTTCTTC. Translated, it gives CASSQDGASGSSYNEQFF.

The chain is built from TRBV6-2 or TRBV6-3 and TRBJ1-5, with D possibly matching TRBD1 (6 bases). Germline CDR1 reads MNHEY; CDR2 reads SVGEGT. Between the trimmed V and J ends, which lost 5 bases and 7 bases, there was a span of 21 bases. The CDR3 is made up of 16 amino acids. The CDR3 protein is CASSEGRGGAGQPQHF. The DNA for the CDR3 is TGTGCCAGCAGTGAGGGCCGGGGGGGCGCCGGGCAGCCCCAGCATTTT.

This chain links TRBV12-3 or TRBV12-4 with TRBJ1-5; D possibly corresponds to TRBD1 (5 bases). The CDR3 covers 12 residues. V was trimmed by 6 bases and J by 5 bases, leaving 8 bases between them. The CDR3 region has the DNA TGTGCCAGCAGGGGGCCCGATCAGCCCCAGCATTTT. It translates to CASRGPDQPQHF.

The chain couples TRBV7-9 to TRBJ1-5; 8 bases match TRBD1. Germline V CDR1 and CDR2: SEHNR, FQNEAQ (reference sequence). This CDR3 has 15 residues. J gave up 2 bases and V 4 bases, and 4 bases lay outside the gene matches. As DNA, the CDR3 is TGTGCCAGCAGCTCGATGACAGGGGGCAATCAGCCCCAGCATTTT. The encoded protein is CASSSMTGGNQPQHF.

The chain links TRBV11-3 to TRBJ1-4; D is uncertain. This CDR3 comprises 16 residues. Germline V gene lookup returns CDR1 SGHNT and CDR2 YENEEA. V gave up 2 bases and J gave up 5 bases, with 15 bases separating them. This CDR3 reads CASSLSGPGRNEKLFF. The CDR3 coding sequence is TGTGCCAGCAGCTTATCAGGCCCCGGTCGAAATGAAAAACTGTTTTTT.

V usage is TRBV10-1 and J usage is TRBJ2-1; 11 positions agree with TRBD2. The junction had 3 bases not matched to a gene; V was cut back by 0 bases and J by 2 bases. Germline V gives CDR1 WNHNN, CDR2 SYGVQD (reference sequence). CDR3 length equals 17 residues. CDR3 sequence reads: CASSESGLADTYNEQFF. The CDR3 DNA is TGCGCCAGCAGTGAGTCGGGACTAGCGGACACCTACAATGAGCAGTTCTTC.

The V gene is TRBV6-1, the J gene TRBJ1-4; a weak D match, TRBD1 (6 bases). The V gene lost 0 bases and the J gene lost 7 bases, with 9 bases spanning the gap. Germline CDR1 MNHNS, CDR2 SASEGT. The CDR3 consists of 14 residues. This chain's CDR3 is CASSEATGSEKLFF. The CDR3, as DNA: TGTGCCAGCAGTGAAGCGACAGGTAGTGAAAAACTGTTTTTT.

The chain uses TRBV7-6 and TRBJ1-3, with D possibly matching TRBD1 (6 bases). The CDR3 loop spans 16 amino acids. Germline CDR1 reads SGHVS; CDR2 reads FNYEAQ. Trimming cost V 2 bases and J 8 bases, with 19 bases left between them. The DNA of the CDR3 is TGTGCCAGCAGCTTATCCGGGACATCAGACGGGTACACCATATATTTT. This gives the protein CASSLSGTSDGYTIYF.